This T cell receptor (beta chain) was recovered during a study of PD-L1 blockade in urothelial cancer. Study overall: At 3 weeks (second dose) and 6 weeks after starting treatment, blood was analyzed. Each blood sample yielded a median of 141,255 T cells.

Using immunoSEQ multiplex PCR, the repertoire was profiled, and TCRdb retains in-frame clones only, with some absent. The data contain tens of thousands of clones, 84% of them singletons. Germline trimming cut 4 bases from V and 3 bases from J; bases unmatched to any gene: 5. The CDR3 totals 13 residues. Germline CDR1 SQVTM, CDR2 ANQGSEA. The receptor's source is a man between 60 and 75 years old with urothelial cancer. The sample in question was PBMCs, obtained around atezolizumab (anti-PD-L1) treatment. The J gene is TRBJ1-2, the V gene TRBV29-1; 7 nucleotides match TRBD1. The DNA of the CDR3 is TGCAGCGTTGGAACAGGGGAGTACTATGGCTACACCTTC. Translating gives CSVGTGEYYGYTF.